The clone carrying this T cell receptor (beta chain) is termed medium-sized. This CDR3 region has 13 residues. CDR1 SGHTA and CDR2 FQGNSA come from the germline V gene. V lost 6 bases, J lost 2 bases, and 10 bases lay in between. Time point of the sample: sample taken at primary tumor resection. Individually, TCR cDNA molecules were each labelled with a unique molecular identifier. One entry per CDR3 protein, called by TCRdb with MiXCR from the 5' RACE reads. This table holds fewer than 7,000 distinct CDR3 sequences, less than 9.5% found once. This record belongs to a study of spatial heterogeneity in lung cancer.

The chain employs TRBV7-2 and TRBJ1-1; D remains ambiguous. The source is a female donor with early-stage non-small cell lung cancer. The sample in question was normal lung tissue next to the tumor, obtained at surgery. The CDR3 nucleotides are TGTGCCAGCAGTCAGGACGTTAACACTGAAGCTTTCTTT. Protein: CASSQDVNTEAFF.